This T cell receptor beta chain was retrieved from a study of T cell responses to AZD1222 COVID-19 vaccine. Findings and limits, study-wide: It was only after the peak T cell response that any repertoires were sampled. Spike-specific TCR breadth and depth went up after people got two AZD1222 doses.

The germline CDR1 and CDR2 sequences are SEHNR and FQNEAQ (reference sequence). Trimming removed 4 bases from V and 4 bases from J, with 11 bases in between. The CDR3 covers 14 residues. A remark on this clone: The antigen remains undetermined.

The protocol was immunoSEQ multiplex PCR, while the TCRdb copy is restricted to in-frame clones and leaves out a portion. The repertoire holds 99,000 or so clones, with roughly 92% as singletons. The gene calls are TRBV7-9 and TRBJ1-5; D might be TRBD1 (6 bases). Sequenced here: peripheral blood, sampled on day 0 of AZD1222 vaccination. This TCR was recovered from an adult in good health. Written as DNA, the CDR3 is TGTGCCAGCAGCTCGGAGGGGGTTAATCAGCCCCAGCATTTT. This gives the protein CASSSEGVNQPQHF.